Listed below are T cell receptor beta chains from one sample, sequenced in a study of radiation and T cells in renal cell carcinoma. The method was immunoSEQ multiplex PCR; TCRdb's version includes in-frame clones alone and lacks a portion of them. The sample consists of several thousand clones, roughly three fifths of them appearing once. Sequenced material: tumor tissue, taken from a patient whose treatment included radiotherapy and nephrectomy. These TCRs come from a man aged 55 to 70 with renal cell carcinoma. The CDR3 runs from the conserved cysteine through the conserved F or W. The order of the fields is V gene, clone size, J gene, D gene, CDR3 DNA, CDR3 protein. A D gene is named only where the DNA matches it firmly. Only some rows state a clone size, as once, few, many or a class for expanded clones.

TRBV5-1,medium-sized,TRBJ1-3,TRBD1,TGCGCCAGCAGCTTGGAGACAGGGCTCGGGTCCGGAAACACCATATATTTT,CASSLETGLGSGNTIYF
TRBV9,.,TRBJ1-1,TRBD1,TGTGCCAGCAGCGCGACTTACAGGGGGGCGAACACTGAAGCTTTCTTT,CASSATYRGANTEAFF
TRBV27,.,TRBJ2-7,TRBD2,TGTGCCAGCAGACCCCTGGCGGGAGATAGCTCCTACGAGCAGTACTTC,CASRPLAGDSSYEQYF
TRBV7-2,.,TRBJ2-2,TRBD2,TGTGCCAGCAGTTTGGGAGGGGTCGGGGAGCTGTTTTTT,CASSLGGVGELFF
TRBV19,.,TRBJ1-5,.,TGTGCCAGTAGTATAACAGGGAGCAATCAGCCCCAGCATTTT,CASSITGSNQPQHF
TRBV13,.,TRBJ1-2,TRBD1,TGTGCCAGCAGCTTTACAGGGGATCGCGGAGGAGGCTACACCTTC,CASSFTGDRGGGYTF
TRBV6-1,.,TRBJ1-1,TRBD1,TGTGCCAGCAGTACCATATACAGGGGCCCGAAGGCTTTCTTT,CASSTIYRGPKAFF
TRBV5-4,.,TRBJ2-7,.,TGTGCCAGCAGCTACGGACGGACAGCCCACGAGCAGTACTTC,CASSYGRTAHEQYF
TRBV30,.,TRBJ2-3,.,TGTGCCTGGAGTGCTGGAACTAGCCGAAATTTT,CAWSAGTSRNF
TRBV7-2,.,TRBJ1-1,.,TGTGCCAGCAGCTCTCACCGGGGCCCTGAAGCTTTCTTT,CASSSHRGPEAFF
TRBV28,few,TRBJ1-1,TRBD1,TGTGCCAGCAGCACCACGACAGGGACGAACACTGAAGCTTTCTTT,CASSTTTGTNTEAFF
TRBV13,.,TRBJ2-7,TRBD1,TGCGCCAGCAGCCAAGGGGGCCACGAGCAGTACTTC,CASSQGGHEQYF
TRBV27,.,TRBJ2-7,TRBD2,TGTGCCAGCAGTGAGATGGGCGGGAGTACCTACGAGCAGTACTTC,CASSEMGGSTYEQYF
TRBV19,few,TRBJ2-7,.,TGTGCCAGTAGTATTCAGCAGGGGAGCTACGAGCAGTACTTC,CASSIQQGSYEQYF
TRBV7-2,once,TRBJ2-7,.,TGTGCCAGCAGCTCCGTGGAGGGCCGTAGCGAGCAGTACTTC,CASSSVEGRSEQYF
TRBV15,.,TRBJ1-1,TRBD1,TGTGCCACCAGCCCAGGGGGGGGAAACACTGAAGCTTTCTTT,CATSPGGGNTEAFF
TRBV6-5,.,TRBJ2-1,.,TGTGCCAGCAGTTACTCGGGAGCGCGGGTTAACAATGAGCAGTTCTTC,CASSYSGARVNNEQFF
TRBV7-8,.,TRBJ1-6,.,TGTGCCAGCAGCTTAGCGTTTTCCAGGGATAATTCACCCCTCCACTTT,CASSLAFSRDNSPLHF
TRBV7-2,.,TRBJ1-2,TRBD1,TGTGCCAGCAGCTCTAGGGGGCGCGGTGGCTACACCTTC,CASSSRGRGGYTF
TRBV30,few,TRBJ1-2,.,TGTGCCTGGAGTGCGGGACGGGGTGGCTACACCTTC,CAWSAGRGGYTF
TRBV12-5,few,TRBJ2-1,.,TGTGCTAGTGGTTGGGGGAATGAGCAGTTCTTC,CASGWGNEQFF
TRBV7-3,few,TRBJ1-3,.,TGTGCCAGCAGCTTAGGGAACTCTGGAAACACCATATATTTT,CASSLGNSGNTIYF
TRBV6-6,.,TRBJ1-5,.,TGTGCCAGCATGGGGAGCAATCAGCCCCAGCATTTT,CASMGSNQPQHF